The next 30 T cell receptor beta chains were all read from a single sample in a study of early T cells in non-severe SARS-CoV-2 infection. TCRdb re-called the 5' RACE reads with MiXCR, one entry per CDR3 protein. The table lists approximately 69,000 distinct CDR3 sequences, about an eighth of them singletons. Sequencing was performed on whole blood, taken at baseline. These receptors originate from an adult who was a healthcare worker with PCR-confirmed SARS-CoV-2 infection or an uninfected control (not recorded which).

Many counts were recorded for this clonotype. The chain links TRBV11-2 to TRBJ2-7; D remains ambiguous. Per the germline V gene, CDR1 is SGHAT and CDR2 is FQNNGV. Deletions cut 1 base from V and 1 base from J, with 8 bases between. The CDR3 extends over 14 amino acids. The CDR3 nucleotides read TGTGCCAGCAGCTTAGTGGTCGGTTCCTACGAGCAGTACTTC. This translates into CASSLVVGSYEQYF.

In nucleotides, the CDR3 is TGTGCCAGCTCAGCAACAGGGGCAACTGAAGCTTTCTTT. It yields the protein CASSATGATEAFF. This rearrangement joins TRBV18 to TRBJ1-1; 7 bases line up with TRBD1. Trimming removed 5 bases from V and 5 bases from J; junction bases left unmatched: 5. Germline assignment: CDR1 KGHSH and CDR2 LQKENI. This CDR3 is 13 amino acids long.

This clonotype was seen many times. The chain links TRBV5-1 to TRBJ2-7; TRBD1 agrees at 7 bases. The CDR3 length is 16 residues. V lost 2 bases, J lost 1 base, and 9 bases stayed unmatched. Germline CDR1 is SGHRS and CDR2 is YFSETQ. CDR3 residues: CASSFMPGQLSYEQYF. The CDR3 nucleotides read TGCGCCAGCAGCTTTATGCCGGGACAGCTATCCTACGAGCAGTACTTC.

The rearrangement links TRBV9 to TRBJ2-2, with D perhaps assigned TRBD1 or TRBD2 (5 bases each). The CDR3 runs 15 residues. The germline V gene has CDR1 SGDLS and CDR2 YYNGEE. Trimming shortened V by 4 bases and J by 6 bases, and 16 bases separated the two germline ends. CDR3 region: CASSFRGQGAGELFF. The CDR3 DNA reads as TGTGCCAGCAGCTTCCGCGGGCAGGGCGCCGGGGAGCTGTTTTTT.

This clonotype was detected only a few times. The chain employs TRBV18 and TRBJ1-6; no reliable D call. CDR1 KGHSH and CDR2 LQKENI come from the germline V gene. The CDR3 consists of 16 residues. Trimming left V 5 bases short and J 7 bases short, with 18 bases between. The CDR3 is CASSTGVTGQNSPLHF. Here the CDR3 DNA reads TGTGCCAGCTCAACGGGTGTAACTGGCCAGAATTCACCCCTCCACTTT.

The table lists this clonotype with a few counts. This chain connects TRBV10-2 to TRBJ1-6; D is ambiguous. Germline-derived CDR1 and CDR2 are WSHSY and SAAADI. This CDR3 contains 16 residues. The germline V and J ends were trimmed by 0 bases and 10 bases, with 16 bases remaining between them. The CDR3 loop is CASSESWQFEGSPLHF. As DNA, the CDR3 is TGCGCCAGCAGTGAGTCGTGGCAGTTTGAAGGCTCACCCCTCCACTTT.

This clonotype was detected a few times. The chain joins TRBV12-5 to TRBJ2-1; 9 positions match TRBD2. The germline gives CDR1 LGHNT, CDR2 FRNRAP. V lost 3 bases to trimming and J lost 4 bases; unmatched junction nucleotides: 7. CDR3 length: 16 residues. The CDR3 loop reads CASGFIRTSEYNEQFF. In DNA, the CDR3 is TGTGCTAGTGGTTTCATTAGGACTAGCGAGTACAATGAGCAGTTCTTC.

The chain is built from TRBV9 and TRBJ2-1, with a tentative D call TRBD2 (6 bases). Trimming took off 0 bases at V and 4 bases at J, with 8 bases between the two ends. CDR1 is SGDLS and CDR2 is YYNGEE in the germline V gene. This CDR3 spans 14 amino acids. The CDR3 region has the DNA TGTGCCAGCAGCGTAGGAGGGACTTACAATGAGCAGTTCTTC. The encoded protein is CASSVGGTYNEQFF.

This clonotype was observed at least ten times. The chain couples TRBV7-2 to TRBJ2-2, with D unclear. The V end was cut by 4 bases, the J end by 4 bases, with 10 bases between. Looked up from germline, CDR1 is SGHTA and CDR2 is FQGNSA. This CDR3 has 14 residues. CDR3 nucleotide sequence: TGTGCCAGCAGCTCCTCCCGCCCCACCGGGGAGCTGTTTTTT. Residues: CASSSSRPTGELFF.

The CDR3 here is CSVGGLTPYNEQFF. The CDR3 DNA is TGCAGCGTGGGGGGATTGACCCCCTACAATGAGCAGTTCTTC. This chain joins TRBV29-1 and TRBJ2-1, with D tentatively TRBD2 (6 bases). CDR1 is SQVTM, CDR2 ANQGSEA, per germline. CDR3 length: 14 residues. Trimming took off 6 bases at V and 2 bases at J, with 14 bases between the two ends.

This clonotype has ten or more counts. This sequence joins TRBV18 and TRBJ2-5; possible D gene TRBD1, 5 bases. The CDR3 spans 13 residues. In germline, CDR1 is KGHSH, CDR2 LQKENI. V gave up 5 bases and J gave up 1 base, with 8 bases separating them. The CDR3 nucleotides read TGTGCCAGCTCAAGAAGGGGCCAAGAGACCCAGTACTTC. Protein: CASSRRGQETQYF.

Many counts were recorded for this clonotype. The rearrangement joins TRBV29-1 to TRBJ2-3; 8 bases line up with TRBD1. CDR1 is SQVTM, CDR2 ANQGSEA, per germline. This CDR3 region has 14 residues. The V segment lost 6 bases and the J segment 3 bases; nucleotides outside the gene matches: 8. DNA for the CDR3: TGCAGCGTCCCCTGGACAGGGCTGACAGATACGCAGTATTTT. Residues: CSVPWTGLTDTQYF.

This rearrangement joins TRBV12-2 to TRBJ2-5; the D call in the table, TRBD2, was not verified against the DNA. TRBV12-2 is a pseudogene. This CDR3 has 14 amino acids. DNA of the CDR3: TGTGCAAGTCACAAAGGGACTACCCCAGAGACCCAGTACTTC. This encodes CASHKGTTPETQYF.

This clonotype has just a few counts. The chain uses TRBV12-3 or TRBV12-4 and TRBJ2-3; no reliable D call. There are 11 residues in the CDR3. Deletions cut 6 bases from V and 10 bases from J, with 11 bases between. CDR3 sequence: CASSQEYAQYF. In DNA form, the CDR3 reads TGTGCCAGCAGCCAGGAATATGCGCAGTATTTT.

This clonotype occurred a few times. This chain uses TRBV10-3 with TRBJ2-1; a possible D gene is TRBD2 (6 bases). V was clipped by 3 bases and J by 6 bases, with 12 bases between them. The CDR3 spans 14 residues. In germline, CDR1 is ENHRY, CDR2 SYGVKD. CDR3 bases: TGTGCCATCAGTGAACCCCTTAGCGGCAATGAGCAGTTCTTC. Its protein product is CAISEPLSGNEQFF.

This clonotype came up many times. CDR3 residues: CASSVDRGRETQYF. The DNA for the CDR3 is TGTGCCAGCAGCGTAGATCGGGGCCGGGAGACCCAGTACTTC. The rearrangement links TRBV9 to TRBJ2-5; D might be TRBD1 or TRBD2, each matching 5 bases. Germline CDR1 reads SGDLS; CDR2 reads YYNGEE. The CDR3 covers 14 residues. With 0 bases removed from V and 5 bases from J, the gap between germline ends came to 11 bases.

The rearrangement joins TRBV4-1 to TRBJ1-6; D not certain. V lost 1 base to trimming and J lost 6 bases, with 7 bases between them. Germline CDR1 MGHRA, CDR2 YSYEKL. The CDR3 totals 14 residues. The CDR3 nucleotides are TGCGCCAGCAGCCAAGTGCCGGTTAATTCACCCCTCCACTTT. Protein: CASSQVPVNSPLHF.

V gene TRBV12-3 or TRBV12-4 combines with J gene TRBJ2-5; 10 nucleotides agree with TRBD2. This CDR3 contains 16 residues. V lost 6 bases, J lost 4 bases, and 11 bases stayed unmatched. Here the CDR3 DNA reads TGTGCCAGCAGACCTAGCGGGGGCGCCAACCGAGAGACCCAGTACTTC. Translation gives CASRPSGGANRETQYF.

V usage is TRBV7-2 and J usage is TRBJ2-1, with D possibly being TRBD1 (6 bases). The germline CDR1 and CDR2 sequences are SGHTA and FQGNSA. V lost 4 bases to trimming and J lost 0 bases, with 10 bases between them. The CDR3 consists of 15 residues. CDR3: CASSSSTGSYNEQFF. Here the CDR3 DNA reads TGTGCCAGCAGCTCCTCGACAGGCTCCTACAATGAGCAGTTCTTC.

The chain is built from TRBV5-1 and TRBJ1-5; unclear D gene. Germline loops: CDR1 SGHRS, CDR2 YFSETQ. With 5 bases removed from V and 3 bases from J, the gap between germline ends came to 9 bases. This CDR3 has 13 amino acids. CDR3 sequence: CASRGSDNQPQHF. CDR3 in DNA: TGCGCCAGCAGGGGCAGCGACAATCAGCCCCAGCATTTT.

This clonotype was detected a few times. An end of the junction differs from the germline gene, which may be a read error. This rearrangement joins TRBV3-1 to TRBJ2-7; 7 nucleotides agree with TRBD1. CDR1 is LGHDT and CDR2 is YNNKEL in the germline V gene (reference sequence). The CDR3 is made up of 11 amino acids. CDR3: CASSLPGQLDF. DNA of the CDR3: TGTGCCAGCAGCCTTCCGGGACAGTTAGACTTC.

This clonotype appeared a few times. The gene calls are TRBV7-2 and TRBJ1-5; D call uncertain. The CDR3 has 15 amino acids. Germline V gene lookup returns CDR1 SGHTA and CDR2 FQGNSA. The germline V and J ends were trimmed by 1 base and 1 base, with 8 bases remaining between them. CDR3 protein: CASSLVPGSNQPQHF. In DNA, the CDR3 is TGTGCCAGCAGCTTAGTCCCAGGCAGCAATCAGCCCCAGCATTTT.

The chain uses TRBV6-4 and TRBJ2-2; no clear D gene. The CDR3 consists of 13 residues. V lost 3 bases, J lost 4 bases, and 6 bases lay in between. Germline V CDR1 and CDR2: MRHNA, SNTAGT. This CDR3 reads CASSEQSTGELFF. The CDR3 DNA is TGTGCCAGCAGTGAACAAAGCACCGGGGAGCTGTTTTTT.

This clonotype appeared many times. V gene TRBV7-3 combines with J gene TRBJ1-6, with TRBD1 matching over 7 bases. The CDR3 loop spans 15 amino acids. Germline V gives CDR1 SGHTA, CDR2 FQGTGA. Germline trimming cut 2 bases from V and 8 bases from J; bases unmatched to any gene: 6. The CDR3 nucleotides read TGTGCCAGCAGCTTAGGACAGGCCGCGGATTCACCCCTCCACTTT. Protein product: CASSLGQAADSPLHF.

This clonotype was seen only a few times. The V and J genes are TRBV4-1 and TRBJ1-6; 7 bases are shared with TRBD1. Trimming took 8 bases from V and 4 from J; bases not matched to a gene: 11. From germline, CDR1 is MGHRA and CDR2 YSYEKL. The CDR3 contains 16 residues. CDR3 region: CASRNPTGKYNSPLHF. Here the CDR3 DNA reads TGCGCCAGCCGAAACCCGACAGGGAAATATAATTCACCCCTCCACTTT.

This clonotype came up a few times. The rearrangement joins TRBV3-1 to TRBJ1-2; TRBD1 is a possible D gene (5 bases). Looked up from germline, CDR1 is LGHDT and CDR2 is YNNKEL (reference sequence). This CDR3 region has 13 residues. Between the trimmed V and J ends, which lost 4 bases and 4 bases, there was a span of 10 bases. The CDR3 reads CASSPGESYGYTF. DNA for the CDR3: TGTGCCAGCAGCCCGGGGGAGAGCTATGGCTACACCTTC.

This clonotype came up many times. The gene calls are TRBV11-2 and TRBJ1-2; 9 bases match TRBD1. Germline V gene lookup returns CDR1 SGHAT and CDR2 FQNNGV. The CDR3 runs to 16 residues. V gave up 4 bases and J gave up 3 bases; unmatched junction bases: 9. CDR3 bases: TGTGCCAGCAGCTCCACCCGGACAGGGGTTGACTATGGCTACACCTTC. Its translation is CASSSTRTGVDYGYTF.

The rearrangement joins TRBV20-1 to TRBJ2-1, with D maybe TRBD2 (6 bases). CDR1 DFQATT and CDR2 SNEGSKA come from the germline V gene (reference sequence). Trimming took 6 bases from V and 7 from J, leaving 19 bases between them. This CDR3 region has 14 residues. The CDR3 protein is CSAQRATYTNEQFF. The CDR3 DNA reads TGCAGTGCACAGCGGGCCACTTACACGAATGAGCAGTTCTTC.

Only a few counts were recorded for this clonotype. The rearrangement joins TRBV28 to TRBJ1-2; no definite D call. The V gene lost 7 bases and the J gene lost 3 bases, with 12 bases spanning the gap. This CDR3 spans 13 amino acids. Germline-derived CDR1 and CDR2 are MDHEN and SYDVKM. The chain's CDR3 is CASTSGRYYGYTF. As DNA, the CDR3 is TGTGCCAGCACCTCAGGACGGTACTATGGCTACACCTTC.

This clonotype has just a few counts. The chain joins TRBV4-2 to TRBJ2-2; D may match TRBD1 or TRBD2 (5 bases each). V lost 4 bases and J lost 1, with 13 bases in between. The length of the CDR3 is 16 residues. Germline values: CDR1 LGHNA, CDR2 YNFKEQ. This CDR3 reads CASSLSAGRNTGELFF. The CDR3 region has the DNA TGTGCCAGCAGCCTGAGTGCAGGGAGGAACACCGGGGAGCTGTTTTTT.